This section outlines one T cell receptor (beta chain) sequence together with its context. Other DNA sequences within the sample encode an identical CDR3. Trimming stripped 0 bases from V and 3 bases from J, with 6 bases between. CDR1 is SGHNT, CDR2 YYREEE, per germline (reference sequence). CDR3 length equals 13 residues. These data belong to a study of shared clonotypes between healthy human individuals. CD8 cells classed as naive were CD45RO-negative and positively selected for CCR7, excluding terminally differentiated effector memory CD45RA+ cells. Assay: immunoSEQ multiplex PCR; the TCRdb copy retains only in-frame clones and omits some. The table lists 500,000 to 700,000 clones, roughly 95% of them singletons, with over 0.1% in the top ten.

The clonotype was recovered from a woman aged 25 to 39 in good health. The sample comprised naive CD8+ T cells sorted from blood. J is TRBJ2-5 and V is TRBV5-4; D remains ambiguous. In DNA form, the CDR3 reads TGTGCCAGCAGCTTGGAGCGAGAAGAGACCCAGTACTTC. Amino acids: CASSLEREETQYF.